This T cell receptor (beta chain) was found in a study of T-cell memory formation after mild COVID-19. Constant-segment primers served in 5'RACE that generated TCR alpha and TCR beta cDNA libraries bearing sample barcodes and UMIs. TCRdb reprocessed the 5' RACE reads with MiXCR, giving one entry per CDR3 protein. The data show roughly 600,000 distinct CDR3 sequences, over 15% seen once. This clonotype was found a few times. V dropped 11 bases and J dropped 11; count of bases not matched to a gene: 9. Germline assignment: CDR1 MDHEN and CDR2 SYDVKM. The CDR3 consists of 11 residues. The chain employs TRBV28 and TRBJ1-1, with 9 bases aligning to TRBD1. The clonotype was recovered from an adult woman who had mild COVID-19 (a few samples of this study predate the infection). Cell type and time point are not known. Sample: PBMCs or a T cell subset sorted from them (not recorded which). CDR3 sequence reads: CAAEGQGPAFF. The CDR3 coding sequence is TGTGCCGCAGAGGGACAGGGTCCTGCTTTCTTT.